A single sample is the source of the 9 T cell receptor beta chains below, sequenced in a study of tumour-infiltrating T cells in Burkitt lymphoma. Libraries were prepared by immunoSEQ multiplex PCR; TCRdb keeps only in-frame clonotypes and omits some of them. The table shows about 50,000 clones, with about a third occurring only once. The sample consisted of tumor tissue. The receptors originated from a human donor with Burkitt lymphoma.

This clone was counted between two and nine times. J is TRBJ1-2 and V is TRBV2, with 9 bases matching TRBD1. The CDR3 spans 15 residues. Germline lookup yields CDR1 SNHLY and CDR2 FYNNEI. Germline trimming cut 6 bases from V and 7 bases from J; bases unmatched to any gene: 12. The CDR3 nucleotides are TGTGCCAGCAGGGGTACATGGACAGGGGACTTTGGCTACACCTTC. Translation: CASRGTWTGDFGYTF.

This clone was counted only a few times. The chain recombines TRBV6-1 with TRBJ2-7; 7 bases are a match to TRBD1. The germline V gene has CDR1 MNHNS and CDR2 SASEGT. With 6 bases clipped from V and 3 bases from J, the junction kept 5 bases outside the gene matches. The CDR3 loop spans 13 amino acids. Written as DNA, the CDR3 is TGTGCCAGCAGCCCGGGACAGTTCTACGAGCAGTACTTC. It is translated as CASSPGQFYEQYF.

This clone has only a few counts. V gene TRBV11-2 combines with J gene TRBJ2-7; D call uncertain. The CDR3 length is 12 residues. From germline, CDR1 is SGHAT and CDR2 FQNNGV. V lost 5 bases and J lost 2, with 7 bases in between. The CDR3 nucleotides read TGTGCCAGCAGCCCGGGCCCCTACGAGCAGTACTTC. Its protein is CASSPGPYEQYF.

The V call is TRBV7-9, the J call TRBJ1-2; TRBD1 agrees at 8 bases. After removal of 3 bases from V and 5 bases from J, the junction contained 5 bases not matched to a gene. This CDR3 has 14 residues. Looked up from germline, CDR1 is SEHNR and CDR2 is FQNEAQ (reference sequence). The DNA for the CDR3 is TGTGCCAGCAGCTTCCAGGGGGCCATATATGGCTACACCTTC. This sequence encodes CASSFQGAIYGYTF.

CDR3 loop: CASTWVPGLGELFF. The DNA of the CDR3 is TGTGCCAGCACATGGGTCCCGGGACTCGGGGAGCTGTTTTTT. The rearrangement uses TRBV27 and TRBJ2-2; D is perhaps TRBD2 (6 bases). Looked up from germline, CDR1 is MNHEY and CDR2 is SMNVEV (reference sequence). This CDR3 has 14 residues. V lost 7 bases to trimming and J lost 7 bases, with 16 bases between them.

CDR3 amino acids: CASSLGFNSPLHF. The CDR3 region has the DNA TGTGCCAGCAGCTTAGGCTTTAATTCACCCCTCCACTTT. The chain recombines TRBV7-8 with TRBJ1-6; no clear D. This CDR3 spans 13 amino acids. Germline V lookup: CDR1 SGHVS, CDR2 FQNEAQ. With 1 base removed from V and 6 bases from J, the gap between germline ends came to 4 bases.

The chain joins TRBV7-2 to TRBJ2-7, with a possible D match to TRBD2 (8 bases). The ends were cut back, 1 base at V and 1 base at J, with 17 bases in the middle. This CDR3 is built from 17 residues. Germline lookup yields CDR1 SGHTA and CDR2 FQGNSA. DNA for the CDR3: TGTGCCAGCAGCTTAGTCGGGGGGGGACAGCCTTCCTACGAGCAGTACTTC. It encodes CASSLVGGGQPSYEQYF.

V is TRBV7-9 and J is TRBJ1-2, with D hard to call. Trimming cost V 4 bases and J 2 bases, with 5 bases left between them. Germline V lookup: CDR1 SEHNR, CDR2 FQNEAQ (reference sequence). The CDR3 totals 12 residues. The CDR3 loop reads CASSSTNYGYTF. The CDR3, as DNA: TGTGCCAGCAGCTCCACCAACTATGGCTACACCTTC.

The chain joins TRBV7-6 to TRBJ1-3; weak D call: TRBD1 (6 bases). Between the trimmed V and J ends, which lost 5 bases and 6 bases, there was a span of 11 bases. Germline V gene lookup returns CDR1 SGHVS and CDR2 FNYEAQ. This CDR3 has 13 amino acids. CDR3 in amino acids: CASSRDTLNTIYF. CDR3 in DNA: TGTGCCAGCAGCCGGGACACCTTAAACACCATATATTTT.